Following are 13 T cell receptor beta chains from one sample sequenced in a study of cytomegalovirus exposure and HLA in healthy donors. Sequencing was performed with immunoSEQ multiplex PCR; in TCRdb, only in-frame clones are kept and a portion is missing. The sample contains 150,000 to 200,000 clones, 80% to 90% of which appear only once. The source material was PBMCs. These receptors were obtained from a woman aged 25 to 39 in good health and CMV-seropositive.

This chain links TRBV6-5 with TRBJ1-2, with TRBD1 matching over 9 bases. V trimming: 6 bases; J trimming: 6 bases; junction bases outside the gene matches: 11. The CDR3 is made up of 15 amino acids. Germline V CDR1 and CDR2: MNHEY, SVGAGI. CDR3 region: CASSNPGTGQNGYTF. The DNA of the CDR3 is TGTGCCAGCAGCAACCCCGGGACAGGGCAAAATGGCTACACCTTC.

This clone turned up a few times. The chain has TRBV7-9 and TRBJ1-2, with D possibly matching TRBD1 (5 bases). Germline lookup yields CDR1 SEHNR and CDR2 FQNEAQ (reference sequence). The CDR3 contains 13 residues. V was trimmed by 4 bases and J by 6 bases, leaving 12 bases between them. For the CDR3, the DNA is TGTGCCAGCAGCTCTCTGTTGACAGATGGCTACACCTTC. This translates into CASSSLLTDGYTF. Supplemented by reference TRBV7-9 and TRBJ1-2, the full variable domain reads DTGVSQNPRHKITKRGQNVTFRCDPISEHNRLYWYRQTLGQGPEFLTYFQNEAQLEKSRLLSDRFSAERPKGSFSTLEIQRTEQGDSAMYLCASSSLLTDGYTFGSGTRLTVV.

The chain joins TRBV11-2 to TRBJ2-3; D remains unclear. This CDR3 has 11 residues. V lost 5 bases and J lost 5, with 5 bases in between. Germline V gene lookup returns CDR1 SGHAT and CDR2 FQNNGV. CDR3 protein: CASSLRDTQYF. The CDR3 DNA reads TGTGCCAGCAGCCTCAGAGATACGCAGTATTTT. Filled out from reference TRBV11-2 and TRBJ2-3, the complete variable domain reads EAGVAQSPRYKIIEKRQSVAFWCNPISGHATLYWYQQILGQGPKLLIQFQNNGVVDDSQLPKDRFSAERLKGVDSTLKIQPAKLEDSAVYLCASSLRDTQYFGPGTRLTVL.

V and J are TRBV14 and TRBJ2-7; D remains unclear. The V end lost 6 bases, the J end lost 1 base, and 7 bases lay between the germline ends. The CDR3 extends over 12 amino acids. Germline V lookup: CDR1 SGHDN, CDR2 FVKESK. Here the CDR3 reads CASSKTSYEQYF. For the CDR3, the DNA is TGTGCCAGCAGTAAGACATCCTACGAGCAGTACTTC.

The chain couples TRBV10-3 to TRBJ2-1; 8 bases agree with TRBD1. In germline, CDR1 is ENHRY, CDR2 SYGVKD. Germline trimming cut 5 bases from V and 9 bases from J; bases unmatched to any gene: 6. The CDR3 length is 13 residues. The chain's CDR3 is CAISKQGVGEQFF. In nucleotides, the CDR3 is TGTGCCATCAGTAAACAGGGGGTAGGTGAGCAGTTCTTC.

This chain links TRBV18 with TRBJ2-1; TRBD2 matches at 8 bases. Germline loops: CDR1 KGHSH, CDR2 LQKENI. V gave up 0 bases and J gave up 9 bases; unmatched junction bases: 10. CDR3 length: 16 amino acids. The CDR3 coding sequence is TGTGCCAGCTCACCACCGTCCGGGAGGGCAATTCGTGAGCAGTTCTTC. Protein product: CASSPPSGRAIREQFF. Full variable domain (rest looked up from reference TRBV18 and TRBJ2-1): NAGVMQNPRHLVRRRGQEARLRCSPMKGHSHVYWYRQLPEEGLKFMVYLQKENIIDESGMPKERFSAEFPKEGPSILRIQQVVRGDSAAYFCASSPPSGRAIREQFFGPGTRLTVL.

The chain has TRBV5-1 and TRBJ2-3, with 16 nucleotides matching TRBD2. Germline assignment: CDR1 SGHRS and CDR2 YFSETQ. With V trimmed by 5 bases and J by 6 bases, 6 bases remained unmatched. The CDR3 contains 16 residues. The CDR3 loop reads CASRPGLAGGLDTQYF. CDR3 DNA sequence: TGCGCCAGCAGGCCGGGACTAGCGGGAGGGTTGGATACGCAGTATTTT. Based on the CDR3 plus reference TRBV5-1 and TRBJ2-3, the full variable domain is KAGVTQTPRYLIKTRGQQVTLSCSPISGHRSVSWYQQTPGQGLQFLFEYFSETQRNKGNFPGRFSGRQFSNSRSEMNVSTLELGDSALYLCASRPGLAGGLDTQYFGPGTRLTVL.

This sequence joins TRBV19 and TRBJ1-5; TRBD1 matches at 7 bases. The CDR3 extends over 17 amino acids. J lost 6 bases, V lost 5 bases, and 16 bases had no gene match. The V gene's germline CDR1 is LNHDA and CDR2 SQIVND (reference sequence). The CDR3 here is CASSPVPTGPGGQPQHF. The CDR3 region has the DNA TGTGCCAGTAGTCCCGTCCCGACAGGGCCCGGGGGTCAGCCCCAGCATTTT.

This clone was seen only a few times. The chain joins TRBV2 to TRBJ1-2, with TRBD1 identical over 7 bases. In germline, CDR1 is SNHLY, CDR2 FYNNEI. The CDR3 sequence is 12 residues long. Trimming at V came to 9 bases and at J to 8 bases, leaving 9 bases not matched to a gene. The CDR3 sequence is CARIQGFRGYTF. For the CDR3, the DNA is TGTGCCAGGATACAGGGGTTCAGGGGCTACACCTTC.

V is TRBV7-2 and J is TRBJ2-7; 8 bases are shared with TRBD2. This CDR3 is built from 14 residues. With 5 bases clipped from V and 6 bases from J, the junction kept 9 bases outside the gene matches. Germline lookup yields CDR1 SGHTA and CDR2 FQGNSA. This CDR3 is CASSETGTRGEQYF. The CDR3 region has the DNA TGTGCCAGCAGCGAGACCGGGACTAGAGGCGAGCAGTACTTC.

The CDR3, as DNA: TGCGCCAGCAGTCAACGCGGGACTAGCGGTTACGAGCAGTACTTC. This encodes CASSQRGTSGYEQYF. The genes are TRBV4-1 and TRBJ2-7, with 11 bases matching TRBD2. Per germline, CDR1 MGHRA and CDR2 YSYEKL. V lost 6 bases to trimming and J lost 4 bases; unmatched junction nucleotides: 8. The CDR3 is made up of 15 amino acids.

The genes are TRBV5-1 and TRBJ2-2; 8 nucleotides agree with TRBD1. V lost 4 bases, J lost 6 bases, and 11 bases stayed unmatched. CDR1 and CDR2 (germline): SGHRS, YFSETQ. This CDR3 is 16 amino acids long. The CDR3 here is CASSPQGAGYSGELFF. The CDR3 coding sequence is TGCGCCAGCAGCCCCCAGGGGGCGGGATATTCCGGGGAGCTGTTTTTT.

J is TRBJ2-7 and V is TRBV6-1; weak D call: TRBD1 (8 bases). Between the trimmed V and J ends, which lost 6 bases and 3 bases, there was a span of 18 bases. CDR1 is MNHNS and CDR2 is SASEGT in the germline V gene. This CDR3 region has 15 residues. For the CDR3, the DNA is TGTGCCAGCAGAACAGCGGGGACAGGTATCTACGAGCAGTACTTC. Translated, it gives CASRTAGTGIYEQYF.